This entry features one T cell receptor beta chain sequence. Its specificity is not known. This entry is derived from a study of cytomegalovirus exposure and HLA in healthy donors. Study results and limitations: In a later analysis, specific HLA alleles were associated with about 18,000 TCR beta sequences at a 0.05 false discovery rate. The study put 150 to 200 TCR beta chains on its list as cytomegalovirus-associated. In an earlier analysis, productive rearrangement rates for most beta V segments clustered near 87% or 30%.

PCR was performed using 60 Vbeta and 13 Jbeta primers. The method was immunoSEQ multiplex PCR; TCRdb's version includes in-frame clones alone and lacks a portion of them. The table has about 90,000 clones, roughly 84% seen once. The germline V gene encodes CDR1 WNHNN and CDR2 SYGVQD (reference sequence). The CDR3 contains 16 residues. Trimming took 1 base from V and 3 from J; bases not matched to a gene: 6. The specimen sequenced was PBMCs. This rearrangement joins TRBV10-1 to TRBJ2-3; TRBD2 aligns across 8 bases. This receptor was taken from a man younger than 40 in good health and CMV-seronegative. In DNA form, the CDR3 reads TGCGCCAGCAGTGAGTTGGTGGTAGCGGGGACAGATACGCAGTATTTT. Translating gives CASSELVVAGTDTQYF.